These T cell receptor beta chains were read from a single sample in a study of beta chain features in type 1 diabetes. Sequencing used immunoSEQ multiplex PCR; TCRdb keeps in-frame clones, though not all of them. Of 65,000 to 100,000 clones in the sample, 30% to 40% were seen once. Sequenced sample: stem cell memory CD4+ T cells from blood. Receptors were obtained from a woman between 18 and 29 years old in good health. Each CDR3 is given with its conserved first and last residue. A D gene is named only where the DNA matches it firmly. Some rows mark clone size as missing; the rest say once, few, many or name a class of expanded clone.

>TRBJ1-5|12|TRBV7-2|NA|NA
CASSPLNQPQHF
TGTGCCAGCAGCCCTCTCAATCAGCCCCAGCATTTT
>TRBJ1-1|13|TRBV30|NA|NA
CAWSVVEGTEAFF
TGTGCCTGGAGTGTGGTCGAGGGCACTGAAGCTTTCTTT
>TRBJ2-3|14|TRBV2|few|NA
CASSEALRADTQYF
TGTGCCAGCAGTGAAGCGCTTCGGGCAGATACGCAGTATTTT
>TRBJ2-5|16|TRBV14|few|TRBD1
CASSQEADRVDQTQYF
TGTGCCAGCAGCCAAGAGGCGGACAGGGTAGATCAGACCCAGTACTTC
>TRBJ2-6|16|TRBV5-1|NA|NA
CASSIFDISGANVLTF
TGCGCCAGCAGCATCTTTGACATCTCTGGGGCCAACGTCCTGACTTTC
>TRBJ2-4|15|TRBV5-1|NA|NA
CASSLDSKARNIQYF
TGCGCCAGCAGCTTGGACTCCAAAGCGCGGAACATTCAGTACTTC
>TRBJ1-2|11|TRBV29-1|NA|NA
CSGGAYNGYTF
TGCAGCGGTGGAGCCTACAATGGCTACACCTTC
>TRBJ1-1|12|TRBV5-6|NA|NA
CASSLRWTEAFF
TGTGCCAGCAGCCTCAGGTGGACTGAAGCTTTCTTT
>TRBJ1-2|15|TRBV29-1|NA|TRBD1
CSVSPGQGALGGYTF
TGCAGCGTATCACCGGGACAGGGGGCTTTGGGTGGCTACACCTTC
>TRBJ1-2|14|TRBV7-2|NA|NA
CASSQELVGGLLTF
TGTGCCAGCAGCCAAGAACTGGTTGGGGGACTCCTCACCTTC
>TRBJ2-7|15|TRBV5-1|once|TRBD2
CASSTGTSGLYEQYF
TGCGCCAGCAGCACAGGGACTAGCGGACTCTACGAGCAGTACTTC
>TRBJ1-1|14|TRBV18|NA|NA
CASSAAGGNTEAFF
TGTGCCAGCTCCGCAGCCGGGGGGAACACTGAAGCTTTCTTT
>TRBJ1-2|12|TRBV6-5|few|NA
CASRSSNYGYTF
TGTGCCAGCAGGTCGTCTAACTATGGCTACACCTTC
>TRBJ1-2|15|TRBV11-2|NA|TRBD1
CASSFDRGPNYGYTF
TGTGCCAGCAGCTTCGACAGGGGGCCCAACTATGGCTACACCTTC
>TRBJ2-3|16|TRBV9|few|TRBD1
CASSVGSRGQRDTQYF
TGTGCCAGCAGCGTAGGTTCCAGGGGGCAGAGAGATACGCAGTATTTT
>TRBJ1-2|15|TRBV2|NA|TRBD1
CASTRQGARVGRYTF
TGTGCCAGCACTCGACAGGGGGCGAGGGTGGGGCGCTACACCTTC
>TRBJ2-7|14|TRBV9|NA|NA
CASSSGPDTYEQYF
TGTGCCAGCAGCTCTGGGCCGGACACCTACGAGCAGTACTTC
>TRBJ2-1|14|TRBV28|few|NA
CASSLYGLYNEQFF
TGTGCCAGCAGTTTATACGGACTGTACAATGAGCAGTTCTTC
>TRBJ2-7|14|TRBV7-8|few|NA
CASSYRGGSYEQYF
TGTGCCAGCAGCTACAGGGGAGGCTCCTACGAGCAGTACTTC
>TRBJ1-4|15|TRBV5-1|few|NA
CASSLGGVTNEKLFF
TGCGCCAGCAGCTTGGGGGGAGTAACTAATGAAAAACTGTTTTTT
>TRBJ1-2|13|TRBV4-3|NA|TRBD1
CASSQHRGVGYTF
TGCGCCAGCAGCCAACACAGGGGCGTAGGCTACACCTTC
>TRBJ2-1|16|TRBV2|once|TRBD2
CASSGSGTSVPNEQFF
TGTGCCAGCAGTGGATCCGGGACTAGCGTCCCCAATGAGCAGTTCTTC
>TRBJ2-7|15|TRBV5-4|NA|NA
CASSPNGFTTYEQYF
TGTGCCAGCAGCCCCAATGGCTTTACTACCTACGAGCAGTACTTC
>TRBJ2-3|17|TRBV7-8|NA|TRBD2
CASSPRTSGGSRYTQYF
TGTGCCAGCAGCCCGAGGACTAGCGGGGGCTCTCGATATACGCAGTATTTT
>TRBJ1-2|14|TRBV7-9|NA|NA
CASSLTQGSYGYTF
TGTGCCAGCAGCTTAACCCAGGGCAGCTATGGCTACACCTTC
>TRBJ1-5|12|TRBV6-5|NA|NA
CASSQGNQPQHF
TGTGCCAGCAGTCAGGGCAATCAGCCCCAGCATTTT
>TRBJ2-3|17|TRBV18|NA|TRBD2
CASSGPLAGSRGDTQYF
TGTGCCAGCTCAGGGCCACTAGCGGGGTCCCGTGGGGATACGCAGTATTTT
>TRBJ2-1|15|TRBV11-3|few|NA
CASSPGSSLYNEQFF
TGTGCCAGCAGCCCCGGGAGCAGTCTATACAATGAGCAGTTCTTC
>TRBJ1-1|16|TRBV7-6|NA|NA
CASSLVAGNQYTEAFF
TGTGCCAGCAGCTTAGTAGCGGGGAATCAGTACACTGAAGCTTTCTTT
>TRBJ1-4|14|TRBV2|NA|NA
CASSERETPGKLFF
TGTGCCAGCAGTGAAAGGGAAACCCCGGGGAAACTGTTTTTT
>TRBJ1-2|14|TRBV7-8|few|NA
CASSPEQGWYGYTF
TGTGCCAGCAGCCCCGAACAGGGATGGTATGGCTACACCTTC
>TRBJ2-1|12|TRBV2|NA|NA
CASRKGSNEQFF
TGTGCCAGCAGAAAGGGGTCGAATGAGCAGTTCTTC
>TRBJ1-2|13|TRBV14|few|TRBD1
CASSPRTGDGYTF
TGTGCCAGCAGCCCACGGACAGGGGATGGCTACACCTTC
>TRBJ2-7|15|TRBV7-2|few|NA
CASSLWLGAEDEQYF
TGTGCCAGCAGCTTATGGTTGGGAGCGGAGGACGAGCAGTACTTC
>TRBJ2-2|21|TRBV4-1|NA|TRBD2
CASSRTHKWRELDKGTGELFF
TGCGCCAGCAGCCGCACCCACAAATGGCGGGAGTTAGATAAGGGCACCGGGGAGCTGTTTTTT
>TRBJ2-7|13|TRBV2|NA|TRBD1
CASTIQGSGEQYF
TGTGCCAGCACAATACAGGGGTCGGGTGAGCAGTACTTC
>TRBJ2-1|11|TRBV2|NA|NA
CATRGVDEQFF
TGTGCCACCAGAGGGGTAGATGAGCAGTTCTTC
>TRBJ1-5|14|TRBV30|NA|NA
CAWSERYSNQPQHF
TGTGCCTGGAGCGAGAGATATAGCAATCAGCCCCAGCATTTT
>TRBJ1-1|17|TRBV2|NA|TRBD1
CASSEVVGTGLNTEAFF
TGTGCCAGCAGTGAAGTAGTCGGGACAGGGTTGAACACTGAAGCTTTCTTT
>TRBJ2-3|17|TRBV5-1|few|TRBD2
CASSFHTSGGITDTQYF
TGCGCCAGCAGCTTCCATACTAGCGGGGGGATCACAGATACGCAGTATTTT
>TRBJ2-1|16|TRBV7-2|few|NA
CASSLAGSRALNEQFF
TGTGCCAGCAGCTTAGCCGGAAGCAGGGCCCTCAATGAGCAGTTCTTC
>TRBJ1-2|12|TRBV27|few|NA
CASSPLGGGYTF
TGTGCCAGCAGTCCCTTGGGCGGGGGCTACACCTTC
>TRBJ2-1|15|TRBV10-3|few|TRBD2
CAIRSGLAVYNEQFF
TGTGCCATCAGATCGGGACTAGCGGTCTACAATGAGCAGTTCTTC
>TRBJ2-5|13|TRBV7-9|NA|NA
CASSPGGQETQYF
TGTGCCAGCAGCCCAGGGGGGCAAGAGACCCAGTACTTC
>TRBJ2-7|16|TRBV9|NA|NA
CASSPVGGSGAYEQYF
TGTGCCAGCAGCCCCGTAGGGGGGAGCGGGGCCTACGAGCAGTACTTC
>TRBJ1-2|15|TRBV18|few|NA
CASSPSEGADYGYTF
TGTGCCAGCTCACCGTCCGAAGGGGCCGACTATGGCTACACCTTC
>TRBJ2-1|13|TRBV11-2|few|NA
CASSLALYNEQFF
TGTGCCAGCAGCTTAGCCCTGTACAATGAGCAGTTCTTC
>TRBJ2-7|18|TRBV5-1|NA|TRBD2
CASSLYGTSGIEAYEQYF
TGCGCCAGCAGCTTGTATGGGACTAGCGGGATTGAGGCCTACGAGCAGTACTTC
>TRBJ1-5|15|TRBV7-2|NA|NA
CASKGRSGINQPQHF
TGTGCCAGCAAGGGTAGGTCAGGGATCAATCAGCCCCAGCATTTT
>TRBJ2-7|15|TRBV9|NA|TRBD2
CASSLSGVGSYEQYF
TGTGCCAGCAGCTTGAGCGGGGTCGGCTCCTACGAGCAGTACTTC
>TRBJ1-5|16|TRBV27|once|NA
CASSGGVVGTYQPQHF
TGTGCCAGCAGTGGGGGGGTCGTCGGGACGTATCAGCCCCAGCATTTT
>TRBJ2-3|16|TRBV5-6|NA|TRBD2
CASSLAPRGFADTQYF
TGTGCCAGCAGCTTAGCACCGCGGGGGTTTGCGGATACGCAGTATTTT
>TRBJ1-2|13|TRBV5-1|once|TRBD1
CASSPRDSYGYTF
TGCGCCAGCAGCCCCCGGGACAGTTATGGCTACACCTTC
>TRBJ1-2|15|TRBV7-9|NA|NA
CASSLELGRGYGYTF
TGTGCCAGCAGCTTAGAGCTGGGGCGCGGCTATGGCTACACCTTC
>TRBJ1-2|14|TRBV5-6|NA|TRBD1
CASSWQDRGYGYTF
TGTGCCAGCAGCTGGCAGGACAGGGGTTATGGCTACACCTTC
>TRBJ1-3|14|TRBV28|once|NA
CASSLRTLGNTIYF
TGTGCCAGCAGTTTAAGGACACTTGGAAACACCATATATTTT
>TRBJ2-1|15|TRBV5-4|NA|TRBD2
CASSLGTSTYNEQFF
TGTGCCAGCAGCCTAGGGACTAGCACCTACAATGAGCAGTTCTTC